This TCR beta chain was captured by sequencing in a study of T cell repertoires in cytomegalovirus infection. Across the study: Matching HLA type and CMV infection were both indicated by public TCR beta signatures.

CDR1 and CDR2 from the germline V gene are SGHDN and FVKESK. V shed 6 bases and J 10 bases; nucleotides not matched to a gene: 6. This CDR3 has 12 amino acids. TCRdb itself ran the reads through MiXCR, one entry per CDR3 protein. The sample includes just under 550,000 distinct CDR3 sequences, around 27% of them seen just once. This clonotype was picked up a small number of times. The antigen is unknown. Study results and caveats: The response measured ex vivo was dominated by TCR beta clonotypes (HLA-C-restricted and CMV-specific). Cumulative public TCR beta family frequency identified CMV carriers with the relevant HLA.

The receptor comes from a human donor in good health (CMV status not recorded). Some clones in this sample may be carry-over from other donors' samples. J is TRBJ1-1 and V is TRBV14; TRBD1 aligns across 9 bases. Material: PBMCs. CDR3 coding DNA: TGTGCCAGCAGGGGAACAGGGGGCGCAGCTTTCTTT. Translated, it gives CASRGTGGAAFF. The entire variable domain, with the rest obtained from reference TRBV14 and TRBJ1-1, is as follows: EAGVTQFPSHSVIEKGQTVTLRCDPISGHDNLYWYRRVMGKEIKFLLHFVKESKQDESGMPNNRFLAERTGGTYSTLKVQPAELEDSGVYFCASRGTGGAAFFGQGTRLTVV.